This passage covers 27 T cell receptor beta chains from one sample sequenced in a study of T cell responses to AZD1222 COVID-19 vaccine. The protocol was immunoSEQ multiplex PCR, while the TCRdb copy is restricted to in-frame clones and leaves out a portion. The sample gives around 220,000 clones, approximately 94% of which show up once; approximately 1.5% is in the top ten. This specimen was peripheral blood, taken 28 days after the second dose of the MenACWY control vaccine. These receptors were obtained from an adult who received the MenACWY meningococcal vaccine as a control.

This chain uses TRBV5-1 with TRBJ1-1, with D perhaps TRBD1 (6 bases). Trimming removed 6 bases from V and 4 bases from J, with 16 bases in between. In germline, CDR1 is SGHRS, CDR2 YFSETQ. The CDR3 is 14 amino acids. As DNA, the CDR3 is TGCGCCAGCAAACAGGGTGGAGGGAGCACTGAAGCTTTCTTT. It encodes CASKQGGGSTEAFF.

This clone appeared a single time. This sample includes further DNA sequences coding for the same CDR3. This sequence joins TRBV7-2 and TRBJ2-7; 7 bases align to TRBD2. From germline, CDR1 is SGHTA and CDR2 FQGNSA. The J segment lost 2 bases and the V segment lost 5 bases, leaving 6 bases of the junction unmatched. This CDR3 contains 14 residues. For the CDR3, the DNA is TGTGCCAGCAGCCCGAGCGGGGCAGCCTACGAGCAGTACTTC. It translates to CASSPSGAAYEQYF.

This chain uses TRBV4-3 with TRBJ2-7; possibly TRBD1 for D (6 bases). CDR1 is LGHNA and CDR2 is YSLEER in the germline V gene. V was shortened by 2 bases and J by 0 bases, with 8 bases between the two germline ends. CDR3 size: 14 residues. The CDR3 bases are TGCGCCAGCAGCCAATCACAGGGCTCCTACGAGCAGTACTTC. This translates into CASSQSQGSYEQYF.

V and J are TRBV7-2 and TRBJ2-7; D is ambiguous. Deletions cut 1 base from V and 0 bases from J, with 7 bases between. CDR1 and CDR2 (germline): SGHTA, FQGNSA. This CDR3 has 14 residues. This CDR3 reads CASSLVPSSYEQYF. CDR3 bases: TGTGCCAGCAGCTTAGTCCCGAGCTCCTACGAGCAGTACTTC. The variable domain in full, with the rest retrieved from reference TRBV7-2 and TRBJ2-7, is GAGVSQSPSNKVTEKGKDVELRCDPISGHTALYWYRQSLGQGLEFLIYFQGNSAPDKSGLPSDRFSAERTGGSVSTLTIQRTQQEDSAVYLCASSLVPSSYEQYFGPGTRLTVT.

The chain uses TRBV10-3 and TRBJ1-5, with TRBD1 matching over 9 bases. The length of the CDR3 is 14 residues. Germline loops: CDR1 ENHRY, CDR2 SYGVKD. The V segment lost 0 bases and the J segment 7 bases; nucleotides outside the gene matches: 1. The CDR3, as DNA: TGTGCCATCAGTGAGTCGACAGGGGGGCAGCCCCAGCATTTT. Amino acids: CAISESTGGQPQHF.

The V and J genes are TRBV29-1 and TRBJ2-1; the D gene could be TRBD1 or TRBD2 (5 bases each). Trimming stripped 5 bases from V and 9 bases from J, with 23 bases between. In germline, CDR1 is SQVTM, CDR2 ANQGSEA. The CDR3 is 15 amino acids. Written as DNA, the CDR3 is TGCAGCGTTCCACCGAGGGGACCGGGCGGAGGTGAGCAGTTCTTC. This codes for CSVPPRGPGGGEQFF.

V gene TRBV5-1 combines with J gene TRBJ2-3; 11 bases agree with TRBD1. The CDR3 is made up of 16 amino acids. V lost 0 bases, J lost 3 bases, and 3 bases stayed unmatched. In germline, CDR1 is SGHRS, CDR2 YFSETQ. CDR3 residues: CASSLGGQGATDTQYF. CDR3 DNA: TGCGCCAGCAGCTTGGGAGGACAGGGGGCGACAGATACGCAGTATTTT.

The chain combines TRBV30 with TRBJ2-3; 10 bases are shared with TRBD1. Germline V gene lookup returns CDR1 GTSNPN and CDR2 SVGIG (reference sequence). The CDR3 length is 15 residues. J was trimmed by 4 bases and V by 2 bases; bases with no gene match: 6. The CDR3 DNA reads TGTGCCTGGAGTACTAAGGGACAGGGGTCAGATACGCAGTATTTT. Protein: CAWSTKGQGSDTQYF. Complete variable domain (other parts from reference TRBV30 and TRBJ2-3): SQTIHQWPATLVQPVGSPLSLECTVEGTSNPNLYWYRQAAGRGLQLLFYSVGIGQISSEVPQNLSASRPQDRQFILSSKKLLLSDSGFYLCAWSTKGQGSDTQYFGPGTRLTVL.

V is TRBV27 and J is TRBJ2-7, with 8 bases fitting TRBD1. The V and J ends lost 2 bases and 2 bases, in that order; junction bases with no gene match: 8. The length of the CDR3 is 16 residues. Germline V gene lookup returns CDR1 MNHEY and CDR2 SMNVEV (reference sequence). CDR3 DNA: TGTGCCAGCAGTTTAATAAGGGACAGGAGGCCCTACGAGCAGTACTTC. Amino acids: CASSLIRDRRPYEQYF.

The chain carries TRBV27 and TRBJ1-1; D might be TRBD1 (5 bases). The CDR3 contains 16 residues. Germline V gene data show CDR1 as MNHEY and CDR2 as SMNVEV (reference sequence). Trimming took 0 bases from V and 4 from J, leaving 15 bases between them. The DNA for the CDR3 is TGTGCCAGCAGTTTATCGGGTCTGGGACTGAGCACTGAAGCTTTCTTT. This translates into CASSLSGLGLSTEAFF.

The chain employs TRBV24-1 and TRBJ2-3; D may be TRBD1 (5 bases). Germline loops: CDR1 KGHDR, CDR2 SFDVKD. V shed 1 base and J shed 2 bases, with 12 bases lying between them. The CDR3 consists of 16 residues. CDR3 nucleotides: TGTGCCACCAGTGATTTCCCTGTGACAGACACAGATACGCAGTATTTT. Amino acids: CATSDFPVTDTDTQYF.

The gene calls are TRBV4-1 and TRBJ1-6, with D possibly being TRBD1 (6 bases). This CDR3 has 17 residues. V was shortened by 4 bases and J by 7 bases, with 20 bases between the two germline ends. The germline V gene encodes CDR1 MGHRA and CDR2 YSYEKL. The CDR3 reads CASSRLLSGQGNSPLHF. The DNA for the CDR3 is TGCGCCAGCAGCCGACTACTGTCGGGCCAGGGGAATTCACCCCTCCACTTT.

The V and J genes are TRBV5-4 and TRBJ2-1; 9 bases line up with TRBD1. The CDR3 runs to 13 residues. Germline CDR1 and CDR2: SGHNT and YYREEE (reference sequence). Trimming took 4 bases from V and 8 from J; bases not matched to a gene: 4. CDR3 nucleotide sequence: TGTGCCAGCAGCCCGGACAGGGGATATGAGCAGTTCTTC. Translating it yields CASSPDRGYEQFF.

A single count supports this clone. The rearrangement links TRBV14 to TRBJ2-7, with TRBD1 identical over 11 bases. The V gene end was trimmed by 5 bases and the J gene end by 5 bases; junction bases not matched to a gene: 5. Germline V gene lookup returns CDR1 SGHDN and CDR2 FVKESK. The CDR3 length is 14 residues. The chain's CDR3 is CASSSGQGAHEQYF. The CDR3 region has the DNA TGTGCCAGCAGCTCCGGACAGGGGGCACACGAGCAGTACTTC.

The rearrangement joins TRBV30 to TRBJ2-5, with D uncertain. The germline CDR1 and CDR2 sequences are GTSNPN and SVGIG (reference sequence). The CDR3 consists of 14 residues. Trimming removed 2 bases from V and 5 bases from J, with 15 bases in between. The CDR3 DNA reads TGTGCCTGGAGTTCTACCCTCGACCGGGAGACCCAGTACTTC. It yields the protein CAWSSTLDRETQYF. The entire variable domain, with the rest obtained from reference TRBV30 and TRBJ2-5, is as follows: SQTIHQWPATLVQPVGSPLSLECTVEGTSNPNLYWYRQAAGRGLQLLFYSVGIGQISSEVPQNLSASRPQDRQFILSSKKLLLSDSGFYLCAWSSTLDRETQYFGPGTRLLVL.

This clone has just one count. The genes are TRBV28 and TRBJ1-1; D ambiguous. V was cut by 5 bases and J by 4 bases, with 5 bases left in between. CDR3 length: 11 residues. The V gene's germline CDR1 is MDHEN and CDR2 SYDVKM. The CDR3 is CASSRPTEAFF. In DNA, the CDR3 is TGTGCCAGCAGTCGACCCACTGAAGCTTTCTTT.

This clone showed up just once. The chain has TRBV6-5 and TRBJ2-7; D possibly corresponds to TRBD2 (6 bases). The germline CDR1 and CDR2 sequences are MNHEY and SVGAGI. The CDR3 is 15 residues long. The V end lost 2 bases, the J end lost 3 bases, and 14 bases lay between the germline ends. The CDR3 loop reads CASSYGGVPGYEQYF. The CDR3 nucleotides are TGTGCCAGCAGTTACGGAGGGGTTCCCGGCTACGAGCAGTACTTC.

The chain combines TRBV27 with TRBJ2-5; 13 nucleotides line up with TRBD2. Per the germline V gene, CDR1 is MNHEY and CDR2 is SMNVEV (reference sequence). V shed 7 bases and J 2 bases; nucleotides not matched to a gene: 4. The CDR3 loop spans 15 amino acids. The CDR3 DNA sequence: TGTGCCAGCAAACGGGGACTAGCGGGGCAAGAGACCCAGTACTTC. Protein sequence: CASKRGLAGQETQYF.

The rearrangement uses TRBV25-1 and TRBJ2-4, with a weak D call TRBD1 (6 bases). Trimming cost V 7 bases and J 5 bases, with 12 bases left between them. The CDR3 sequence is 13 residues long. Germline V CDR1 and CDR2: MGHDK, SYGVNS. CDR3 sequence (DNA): TGTGCCAGCACTGGGGGCGTCGAAAACATTCAGTACTTC. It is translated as CASTGGVENIQYF.

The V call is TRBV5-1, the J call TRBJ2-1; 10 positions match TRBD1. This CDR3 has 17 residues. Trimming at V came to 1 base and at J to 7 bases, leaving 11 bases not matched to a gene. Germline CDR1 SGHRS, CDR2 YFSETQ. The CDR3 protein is CASSLILAGQGGNEQFF. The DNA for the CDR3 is TGCGCCAGCAGCTTGATCTTAGCCGGACAGGGGGGTAATGAGCAGTTCTTC.

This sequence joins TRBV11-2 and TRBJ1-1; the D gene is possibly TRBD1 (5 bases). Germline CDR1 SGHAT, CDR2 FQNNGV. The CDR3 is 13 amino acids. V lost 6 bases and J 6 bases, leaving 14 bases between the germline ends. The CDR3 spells CASRGVGEPEAFF. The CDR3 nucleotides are TGTGCCAGCAGAGGAGTGGGGGAACCTGAAGCTTTCTTT.

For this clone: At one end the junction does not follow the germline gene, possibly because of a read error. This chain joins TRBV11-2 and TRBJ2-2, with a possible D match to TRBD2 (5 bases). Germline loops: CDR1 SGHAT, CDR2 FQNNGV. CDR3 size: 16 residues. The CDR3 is CASSLATGSNTGELFF. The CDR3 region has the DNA TGTGCCAGCAGTTTAGCGACGGGCTCGAACACCGGGGAGCTGTTTTTT.

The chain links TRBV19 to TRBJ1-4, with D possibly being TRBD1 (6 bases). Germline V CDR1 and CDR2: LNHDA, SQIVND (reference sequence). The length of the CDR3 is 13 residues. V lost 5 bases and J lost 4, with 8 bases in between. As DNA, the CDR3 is TGTGCCAGTAGTGGACAGAGTAATGAAAAACTGTTTTTT. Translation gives CASSGQSNEKLFF.

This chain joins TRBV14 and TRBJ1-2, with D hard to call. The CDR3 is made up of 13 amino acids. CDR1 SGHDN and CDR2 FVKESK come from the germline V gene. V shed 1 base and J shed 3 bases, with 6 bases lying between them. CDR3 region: CASSQVTYYGYTF. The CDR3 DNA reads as TGTGCCAGCAGCCAAGTGACATACTATGGCTACACCTTC.

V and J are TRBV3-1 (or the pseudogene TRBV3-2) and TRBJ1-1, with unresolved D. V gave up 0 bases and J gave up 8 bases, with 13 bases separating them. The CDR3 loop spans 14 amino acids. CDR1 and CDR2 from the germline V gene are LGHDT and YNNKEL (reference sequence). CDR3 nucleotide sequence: TGTGCCAGCAGCCAAGAGGGCGGACTGTACGAAGCTTTCTTT. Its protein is CASSQEGGLYEAFF.

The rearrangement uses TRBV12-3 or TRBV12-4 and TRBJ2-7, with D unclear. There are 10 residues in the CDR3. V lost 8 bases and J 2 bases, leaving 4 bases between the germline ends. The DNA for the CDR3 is TGTGCCAGCGGAACCTACGAGCAGTACTTC. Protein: CASGTYEQYF.

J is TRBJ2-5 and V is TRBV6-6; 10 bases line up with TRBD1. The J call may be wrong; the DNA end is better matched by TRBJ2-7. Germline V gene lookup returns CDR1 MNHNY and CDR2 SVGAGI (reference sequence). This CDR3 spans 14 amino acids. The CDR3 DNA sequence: TGTGCCAGCAGTTATTTGACAGGGGGCGCCGAGCAGTACTTC. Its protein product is CASSYLTGGAEQYF.